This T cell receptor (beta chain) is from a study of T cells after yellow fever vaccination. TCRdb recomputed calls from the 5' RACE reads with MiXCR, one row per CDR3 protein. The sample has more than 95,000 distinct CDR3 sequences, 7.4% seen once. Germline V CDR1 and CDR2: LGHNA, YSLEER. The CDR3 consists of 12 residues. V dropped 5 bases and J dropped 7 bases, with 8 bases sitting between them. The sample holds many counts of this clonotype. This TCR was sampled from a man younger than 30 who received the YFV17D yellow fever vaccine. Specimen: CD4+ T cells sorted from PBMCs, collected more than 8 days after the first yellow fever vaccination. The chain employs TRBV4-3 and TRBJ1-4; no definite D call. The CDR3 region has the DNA TGCGCCAGCAGCGAGAGTAGTGAAAAACTGTTTTTT. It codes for CASSESSEKLFF.